This T cell receptor beta chain was found in a study of blood T cell repertoires in COVID-19 (dated by TCRdb to the early 2020s). Broadly, across the study: Samples covering the acute and convalescent phases of COVID-19 were provided by collaborators in the United States, Italy and Spain. The material from the prospective study consisted of cDNA or gDNA derived from T cells, B-cell-depleted T cells, or PBMCs. Deeply sampled blood TCRbeta repertoires from subjects exposed to, actively infected with, or recovered from COVID-19 were included in the dataset. A freely available public database, intended as a resource for researchers studying the immune response to SARS-CoV-2, is where the repertoires were released. Samples came from the ongoing ImmuneRACE study (first 160 participants) plus 1,254 subjects from 6 global collaborators. The sample metadata nearly always contained a de-identified subject ID, COVID-19 status, age in years and sex. Where HLA class I and class II types were available, the types were taken from metadata supplied by the sample provider, not from assay-based typing.

As regards this clone: There is no known antigen for this receptor. Base qualities are not recorded, but no much larger clone differs from it by a single base.

Whole blood was collected in K2EDTA tubes by collaborating institutions according to the institutions' own protocols. For TCRbeta analysis, collaborator samples were shipped as frozen whole blood, as isolated PBMCs, or as DNA extracted from either sample type. The immunoSEQ Assay, a bias-controlled multiplex PCR, was used to amplify TCRbeta CDR3 regions from genomic DNA. The original methods were these. The number of nucleated cells in each sample was estimated by amplification of reference gene primers within the assay. Sequence reads were collapsed and filtered to measure the absolute abundance of every unique TCRbeta CDR3 rearrangement. For each sample, productive Simpson clonality was calculated by taking the square root of Simpson's diversity index across productive rearrangements. The table comes from immuneACCESS by way of TCRdb, which keeps in-frame sequences with V and J called. Part of the clones is missing from these tables; in studies checked, under half for an unresolved V gene and the rest for unknown reasons. Clone size and the V and J calls come from that table; the DNA yielded D and trimming. This sample holds 150,000 or so clones; about 80% were observed only once. The top ten clones comprise 3% of the sample.

Overall study outcomes, separate from this receptor: The amount of clinical and demographic metadata varied by source and participant and was provided uncurated.

This clonotype was obtained from a woman aged 80 or over with acute or convalescent COVID-19. The sequenced material came from peripheral blood.

Here is the DNA: TGTGCCAGCAGCCCCCGACTAGCGGGGGGGTGGGGTAATGAGCAGTTCTTC. Its coded protein is CASSPRLAGGWGNEQFF. Recombination connected TRBV9 to TRBJ2-1, and 14 junctional nucleotides match TRBD2. Including cysteine and phenylalanine, the CDR3 has 17 amino acids. Of all the DNA, just the CDR3 is kept, 51 bases in frame from base 1. In the germline V gene, CDR1 corresponds to SGDLS and CDR2 to YYNGEE. The junction shows trimming of 4 bases on V and 7 bases on J, and the gene matches do not reach 10 bases of it.